This TCR beta chain originates from a study of T cells after yellow fever vaccination. Germline lookup yields CDR1 SGHTA and CDR2 FQGNSA. The ends lost 5 bases at V and 6 bases at J; junction bases unmatched: 10. The CDR3 runs 16 residues. A process of 5'RACE template switching, which added a universal primer site and UMIs, was used to make TCR cDNA. Via MiXCR, TCRdb re-called the 5' RACE reads, giving one row per CDR3 protein. Of hundreds of thousands of distinct CDR3 sequences in the sample, more than 9% are singletons; the top ten hold about 15%. The table lists this clonotype with a few counts. The rearrangement joins TRBV7-2 to TRBJ2-5; TRBD2 aligns across 12 bases. The sample was PBMCs, taken on the day of the yellow fever booster vaccination. This receptor was identified in a man under 40 who received the YFV17D yellow fever vaccine. CDR3 loop: CASSTLLAGGGKTQYF. The CDR3 DNA follows: TGTGCCAGCAGCACCCTACTAGCGGGAGGCGGGAAGACCCAGTACTTC.